This T cell receptor beta chain derives from a study of vaccination effects on CD4 cells after COVID-19. The method was immunoSEQ multiplex PCR; TCRdb's version includes in-frame clones alone and lacks a portion of them. Altogether around 30,000 clones are present, roughly 80% being singletons, with the ten largest covering under 6%. The trim removed 8 bases at V and 1 base at J, leaving 6 bases unmatched. The CDR3 runs to 15 residues. Per germline, CDR1 MNHEY and CDR2 SVGAGI. Sequencing followed a ViraFEST assay step that expanded antigen-specific CD4+ T cells with viral peptide pools. Cultured cells yielded isolated CD4+ T cells after around 10 days. Either the mRNA-1273 or the BNT162b2 vaccine was given to participants as two doses. Points on this clone: What it binds is unknown.

The chain has TRBV6-5 and TRBJ2-2; 8 bases line up with TRBD1. Material: CD4+ T cells from PBMCs cultured with SARS-CoV-2 spike peptides, obtained after COVID-19 vaccination. This receptor was obtained from a human donor who received a COVID-19 vaccine. Some clones in this sample may be carry-over from other donors' samples. CDR3 in amino acids: CASRFGTGNTGELFF. CDR3 bases: TGTGCCAGCCGGTTTGGGACAGGGAACACCGGGGAGCTGTTTTTT.